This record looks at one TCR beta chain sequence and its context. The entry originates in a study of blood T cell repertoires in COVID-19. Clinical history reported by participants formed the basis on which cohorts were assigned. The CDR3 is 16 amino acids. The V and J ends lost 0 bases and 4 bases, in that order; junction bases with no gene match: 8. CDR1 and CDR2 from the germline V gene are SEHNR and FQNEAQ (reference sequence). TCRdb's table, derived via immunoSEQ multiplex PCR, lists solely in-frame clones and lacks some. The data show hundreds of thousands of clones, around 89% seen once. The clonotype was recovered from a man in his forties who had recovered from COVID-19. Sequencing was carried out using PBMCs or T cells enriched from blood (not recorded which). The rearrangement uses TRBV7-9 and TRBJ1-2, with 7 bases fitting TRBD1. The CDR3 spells CASSLAPGQWIYGYTF. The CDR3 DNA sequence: TGTGCCAGCAGCTTAGCGCCGGGACAGTGGATCTATGGCTACACCTTC.